This T cell receptor beta chain was sequenced during a study of T cells in Graves' hyperthyroidism and ophthalmopathy. Stable disease denoted Graves' hyperthyroidism without ophthalmopathy progression within 18 months. Disease duration under 2 months; hyperthyroidism patients were aged 18 to 65. There were TCR beta CDR3 regions amplified from RNA transcripts. In the first-round RT-PCR of the TCR CDR3, the HTBI primer set was used. A single record per CDR3 protein comes from TCRdb applying MiXCR to the multiplex PCR reads. The sample includes 530,000 or so distinct CDR3 sequences, approximately 44% of them seen just once. Germline loops: CDR1 SGDLS, CDR2 YYNGEE. CDR3 length: 15 amino acids. V dropped 3 bases and J dropped 0 bases, with 10 bases sitting between them. This clonotype occurred many times.

The source is a woman aged 18-30 years with Graves' hyperthyroidism. J is TRBJ1-3 and V is TRBV9; D is unclear. Specimen: peripheral blood or thyroid tissue (not recorded which). In DNA, the CDR3 is TGTGCCAGCAGCGAGGACGAGCACTCTGGAAACACCATATATTTT. Protein product: CASSEDEHSGNTIYF.